This TCR beta chain was recorded in a study of T cell clonotyping in hematopoietic cell transplantation. Indicated time point: recipient sample about 28 days before transplant, after cytoreduction. Sequencing was performed with immunoSEQ multiplex PCR; in TCRdb, only in-frame clones are kept and a portion is missing. There are approximately 46,000 clones in the sample; approximately 90% occur only once, and less than 6.5% lies in the top ten. A note on this clone: Its specificity is not known.

Notes on the study in general: Pathologically expanded recipient clonotypes increased progressively from day 30 to day 180 as diversity fell.

This specimen consisted of peripheral blood mononuclear cells, obtained before stem cell transplant. This sequence originates from a man aged 55 to 70 with biphenotypic leukemia. Some clones in this sample may be carry-over from other donors' samples.

The CDR3 DNA follows: TGCAGCGGATCACAGAACTACGAGCAGTACTTC. Translated: CSGSQNYEQYF. This chain uses TRBV29-1 with TRBJ2-7; D not resolved. CDR3 length: 11 residues. Germline values: CDR1 SQVTM, CDR2 ANQGSEA. Trimming shortened V by 7 bases and J by 3 bases, and 10 bases separated the two germline ends.